This T cell receptor (beta chain) stems from a study of blood T cell repertoires in COVID-19. Study context: There were acute and convalescent COVID-19 samples, and they came from the United States, Italy and Spain. PBMCs, B-cell-depleted T cells, or T cells provided the cDNA or gDNA that made up the material.

Before being deemed recovered, Cohort 3 donors had two negative PCRs, clearance, or symptom resolution. Germline loops: CDR1 SGDLS, CDR2 YYNGEE. The CDR3 length is 15 residues. V shed 4 bases and J 1 base; nucleotides not matched to a gene: 7. In the original workflow: It was from reference gene primer amplification that nucleated cell counts were estimated. TCRdb's copy holds only in-frame clones and misses some; the assay was immunoSEQ multiplex PCR. V, J and clone size were drawn from that table, and D and trimming were deduced from the DNA. The sample consists of some 200,000 clones, less than 90% of them appearing once.

J is TRBJ1-2 and V is TRBV9; the match to TRBD1 covers 7 bases. Sequencing was carried out using PBMCs or T cells enriched from blood (not recorded which). The TCR was taken from a woman aged 25-40 years who had recovered from COVID-19. The CDR3 DNA follows: TGTGCCAGCAGCCCAGTAGGGGGCCTTAACTATGGCTACACCTTC. Translating it yields CASSPVGGLNYGYTF. The variable domain in full, completed from reference TRBV9 and TRBJ1-2, reads DSGVTQTPKHLITATGQRVTLRCSPRSGDLSVYWYQQSLDQGLQFLIQYYNGEERAKGNILERFSAQQFPDLHSELNLSSLELGDSALYFCASSPVGGLNYGYTFGSGTRLTVV.